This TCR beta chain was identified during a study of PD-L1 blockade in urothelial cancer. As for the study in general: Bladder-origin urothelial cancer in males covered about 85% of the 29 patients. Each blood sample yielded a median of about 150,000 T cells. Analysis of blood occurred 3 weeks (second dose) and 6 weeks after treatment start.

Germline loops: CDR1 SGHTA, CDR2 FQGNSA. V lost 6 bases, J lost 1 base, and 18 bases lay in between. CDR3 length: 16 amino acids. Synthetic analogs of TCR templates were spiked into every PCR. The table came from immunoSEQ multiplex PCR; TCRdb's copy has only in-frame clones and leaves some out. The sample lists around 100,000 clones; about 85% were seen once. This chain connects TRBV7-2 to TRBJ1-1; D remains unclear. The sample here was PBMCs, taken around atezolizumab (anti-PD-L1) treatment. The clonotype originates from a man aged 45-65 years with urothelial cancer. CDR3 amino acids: CASSLHPGGPNTEAFF. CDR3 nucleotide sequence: TGTGCCAGCAGTCTACACCCCGGAGGCCCGAACACTGAAGCTTTCTTT.